The entry below describes one TCR beta chain. This clone was seen only once. Its cognate antigen has yet to be identified. Base qualities are not provided; no much larger clone lies one nucleotide away. Five hundred nanograms of biopsy DNA per sample were submitted for commercial TCRB immunosequencing. Adaptive Biotechnology amplified CDR3 regions from genomic DNA with a two-step multiplex PCR that controlled for amplification bias. Primers for every V and J gene segment were used in the first PCR, and barcodes and Illumina adapters were added in the second PCR. CDR3 libraries were sequenced on an Illumina instrument. The paper's processing steps were these. The analysis used both the pipelines supplied by the vendor and custom analysis of the raw data in R/Bioconductor with R version 3.3.0. Clonality, ranging from 0 to 1, was calculated as the inverse of the normalised Shannon entropy of all productive clones. High-frequency clones were defined as the repertoire share of the top 100 clones, retaining only clones passing a 95% confidence test. The Simpson index measured repertoire diversity, and the Morisita-Horn index measured overlap between samples. TCRdb provides this immuneACCESS table in a form limited to in-frame rearrangements. Some clones are lacking; in checked studies, under half of them reflect an unresolved V gene, and why the rest are absent is not known. V, J and clone size are those of that table, while D and trimming were read from the DNA. The sample data list some 6,000 clones, and about four fifths of these were observed just once. The ten largest make up roughly a quarter of the sample.

Eligible patients were adults with ileal or ileocolonic Crohn's disease who had an indication for ileocolonic resection. Before DNA extraction, whole ileal mucosal biopsies were kept frozen at -80 degrees C. Genomic DNA was extracted from frozen whole biopsies with a TRizol-based method and quantified on a NanoDrop 2000 spectrophotometer. The sample comes from a study of T cell repertoires in ileal Crohn's disease (dated by TCRdb to the late 2010s). With regard to the full study: The median duration of disease was 7.5 to 9.5 years, and at the time of surgery 35% to 45% of patients were active smokers. Surgery was performed for a complication in all patients, with stricturing disease in roughly 60% and penetrating disease in approximately 40%. About half of the patients received postoperative therapy: over nine received thiopurines and 15 to 20 received anti-TNF agents. TCR repertoire analysis was performed in some 60 Crohn's disease patients drawn from a prospective multicentre cohort. The study ran alongside a multicentre cohort designed to identify predictors of early endoscopic recurrence after ileocolonic resection. Endoscopic postoperative recurrence was defined by a Rutgeerts score above i0. The study sequenced 171 mucosal samples from some 62 patients, taken at several locations on the surgical specimen and at postoperative endoscopy.

The germline V gene sets CDR1 to MDHEN and CDR2 to SYDVKM. From cysteine to phenylalanine, the CDR3 is 16 amino acids long. Just CDR3 DNA is preserved here, 48 bases in frame from base 1. V lost 2 bases and J lost 1 base; the stretch between them is 12 bases long. Paper-wide results and their limitations: A significantly higher proportion of clonal expansions was observed in active smokers at surgery than in non-smokers (roughly 24% vs 19%, p=0.02). Only a subgroup of patients, of unstated size, had their mucosal CD4 and CD8 T cells sorted and sequenced. Compared with CD4 T cells, sorted CD8 T cells held more high-frequency clones, which suggests that the mucosal expansions were mostly CD8. Endoscopic recurrence was found to be associated with higher high-frequency clone percentages at surgery, and recurrence was observed in all patients with clonality above 26.8% (18/57).

The TCR comes from an adult with Crohn's disease. Sequenced sample: ileal tissue. Recombination linked TRBV28 to TRBJ2-1; the D gene is possibly TRBD1, with 6 bases matching. The CDR3 protein sequence reads: CASSLGQGSSYNEQFF. The DNA sequence is as follows: TGTGCCAGCAGTTTAGGGCAGGGGTCGTCCTACAATGAGCAGTTCTTC.